The T cell receptor beta chain described here comes from a study of T-cell reconstitution after alpha-beta-depleted transplantation in children. The germline CDR1 and CDR2 sequences are SGHDN and FVKESK. V was clipped by 5 bases and J by 4 bases, with 16 bases between them. The CDR3 sequence is 15 residues long. Unique molecular identifiers were used in preparing the TCRbeta library. TCRdb processed the PCR reads anew with MiXCR; each CDR3 protein has one entry. The repertoire includes around 680,000 distinct CDR3 sequences, about 15% of them detected once, and around 0.96% sits in the top ten. J is TRBJ2-3 and V is TRBV14; D is uncertain. The material was PBMCs from the stem cell graft donor, obtained from the stem cell graft. This receptor was taken from a human donor who donated a stem cell graft to a child with acute myeloid leukemia. The CDR3 DNA is TGTGCCAGCAGCGCCAGTCCCGAGCCCTCAGATACGCAGTATTTT. Its protein is CASSASPEPSDTQYF.